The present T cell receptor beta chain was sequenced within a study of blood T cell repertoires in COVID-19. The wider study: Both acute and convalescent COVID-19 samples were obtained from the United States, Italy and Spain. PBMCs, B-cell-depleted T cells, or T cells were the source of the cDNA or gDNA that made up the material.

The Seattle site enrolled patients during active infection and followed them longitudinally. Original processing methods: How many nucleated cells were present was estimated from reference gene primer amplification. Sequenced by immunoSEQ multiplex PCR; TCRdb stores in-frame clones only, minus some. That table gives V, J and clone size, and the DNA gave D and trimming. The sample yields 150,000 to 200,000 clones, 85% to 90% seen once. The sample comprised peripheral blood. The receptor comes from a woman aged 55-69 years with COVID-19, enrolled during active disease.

The CDR3 bases are TGTGCCAGCAGCCAAGTAGTACCTATTCAAGAGACCCAGTACTTC. The encoded protein is CASSQVVPIQETQYF. The rearrangement links TRBV3-1 (or the pseudogene TRBV3-2) to TRBJ2-5, with unresolved D. CDR1 is LGHDT and CDR2 is YNNKEL in the germline V gene (reference sequence). Trimming took 1 base from V and 2 from J, leaving 11 bases between them. The CDR3 sequence is 15 residues long.